A single TCR beta chain is shown here with its context. Diagnostic assessment was based on clinical symptoms, serum thyroxine and TRAb, thyroid ultrasound and orbital computed tomography. V was clipped by 10 bases and J by 0 bases; unmatched bases: 6. The CDR3 runs 15 residues. The germline V gene encodes CDR1 MDHEN and CDR2 SYDVKM. The entry originates in a study of T cells in Graves' hyperthyroidism and ophthalmopathy. Authors of the study amplified TCR beta CDR3 regions from RNA transcripts. The HTBI primer set was used in a first-round RT-PCR of the TCR CDR3. MiXCR was run by TCRdb on the multiplex PCR reads, yielding one entry per CDR3 protein. The sample holds approximately 690,000 distinct CDR3 sequences, roughly 15% seen once.

This receptor was taken from a woman aged 50 to 65 with Graves' ophthalmopathy. The source material was blood. V usage is TRBV28 and J usage is TRBJ2-1; 10 bases map to TRBD2. In DNA, the CDR3 is TGTGCCACCGTAGCGGGAGGCCTCTCCTACAATGAGCAGTTCTTC. Translation gives CATVAGGLSYNEQFF.